A single sample gave rise to the 5 T cell receptor beta chains below, sequenced in a study of blood T cell repertoires in COVID-19. Repertoires were generated with immunoSEQ multiplex PCR, while TCRdb's copy carries only in-frame clones and drops some. The sample consists of about 400,000 clones, just under 90% of them appearing once. Material: PBMCs or T cells enriched from blood (not recorded which). The receptors come from a woman under 40 who had recovered from COVID-19.

The V gene is TRBV19, the J gene TRBJ2-2, with a tentative D call TRBD1 (5 bases). Trimming pared 3 bases from V and 5 bases from J, leaving 13 bases between. In germline, CDR1 is LNHDA, CDR2 SQIVND (reference sequence). This CDR3 is 15 amino acids long. The DNA of the CDR3 is TGTGCCAGTAGTATCCTGGCAGGACAAACCGGGGAGCTGTTTTTT. Encoded protein: CASSILAGQTGELFF.

The gene calls are TRBV19 and TRBJ1-1; no reliable D call. CDR3 length equals 14 residues. Germline loops: CDR1 LNHDA, CDR2 SQIVND (reference sequence). V was pared by 4 bases and J by 3 bases, with 12 bases between. Here the CDR3 DNA reads TGTGCCAGTAGTACCAGAGGGTTACACACTGAAGCTTTCTTT. This sequence encodes CASSTRGLHTEAFF.

This chain connects TRBV27 to TRBJ2-1; 8 nucleotides match TRBD2. V shed 3 bases, J shed 2 bases, and the junction held 6 bases outside the gene matches. Germline CDR1 and CDR2: MNHEY and SMNVEV (reference sequence). The CDR3 is made up of 16 amino acids. CDR3 loop: CASSFRLATTYNEQFF. The CDR3 DNA follows: TGTGCCAGCAGTTTCCGACTAGCGACAACCTACAATGAGCAGTTCTTC.

The chain is built from TRBV5-1 and TRBJ1-2; D uncertain. CDR1 and CDR2 from the germline V gene are SGHRS and YFSETQ. V shed 0 bases and J shed 5 bases, with 14 bases lying between them. This CDR3 is built from 15 residues. The chain's CDR3 is CASSLDGQPQYGYTF. In nucleotides, the CDR3 is TGCGCCAGCAGCTTGGATGGGCAACCCCAATATGGCTACACCTTC.

This clone was observed a single time. The gene calls are TRBV29-1 and TRBJ1-2, with D unresolved. Trimming pared 4 bases from V and 3 bases from J, leaving 6 bases between. CDR1 is SQVTM and CDR2 is ANQGSEA in the germline V gene. CDR3 length: 11 residues. CDR3 sequence (DNA): TGCAGCGTTGTAACTTACTATGGCTACACCTTC. This codes for CSVVTYYGYTF.